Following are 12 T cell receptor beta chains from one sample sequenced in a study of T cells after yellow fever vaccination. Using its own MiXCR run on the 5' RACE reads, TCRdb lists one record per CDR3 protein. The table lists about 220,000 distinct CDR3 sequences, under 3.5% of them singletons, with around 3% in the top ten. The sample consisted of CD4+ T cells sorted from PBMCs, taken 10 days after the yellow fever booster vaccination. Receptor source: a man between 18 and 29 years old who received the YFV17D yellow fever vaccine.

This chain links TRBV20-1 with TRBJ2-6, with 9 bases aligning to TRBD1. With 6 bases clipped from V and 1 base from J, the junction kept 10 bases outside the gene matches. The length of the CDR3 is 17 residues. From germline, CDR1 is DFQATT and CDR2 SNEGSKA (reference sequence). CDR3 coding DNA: TGCAGTGCGTTTACCGGGACAGGGTTTTCTGGGGCCAACGTCCTGACTTTC. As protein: CSAFTGTGFSGANVLTF.

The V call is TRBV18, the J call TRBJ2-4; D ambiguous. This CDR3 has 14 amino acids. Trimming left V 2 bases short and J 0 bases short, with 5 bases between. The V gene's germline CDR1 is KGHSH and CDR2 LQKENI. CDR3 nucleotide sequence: TGTGCCAGCTCACCAAACAGAGCCAAAAACATTCAGTACTTC. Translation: CASSPNRAKNIQYF. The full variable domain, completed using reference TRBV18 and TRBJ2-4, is NAGVMQNPRHLVRRRGQEARLRCSPMKGHSHVYWYRQLPEEGLKFMVYLQKENIIDESGMPKERFSAEFPKEGPSILRIQQVVRGDSAAYFCASSPNRAKNIQYFGAGTRLSVL.

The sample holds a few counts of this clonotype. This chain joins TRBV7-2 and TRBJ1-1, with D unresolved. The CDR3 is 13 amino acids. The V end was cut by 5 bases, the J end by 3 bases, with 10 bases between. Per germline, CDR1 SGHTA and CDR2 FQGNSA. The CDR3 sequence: CASSLHPDTEAFF. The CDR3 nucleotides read TGTGCCAGCAGCCTCCACCCGGACACTGAAGCTTTCTTT.

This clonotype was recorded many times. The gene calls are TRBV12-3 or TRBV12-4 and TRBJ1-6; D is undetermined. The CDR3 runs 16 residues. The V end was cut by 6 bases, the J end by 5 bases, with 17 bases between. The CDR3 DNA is TGTGCCAGCAGCCCGACTTATCGAAGGCATAATTCACCCCTCCACTTT. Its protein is CASSPTYRRHNSPLHF.

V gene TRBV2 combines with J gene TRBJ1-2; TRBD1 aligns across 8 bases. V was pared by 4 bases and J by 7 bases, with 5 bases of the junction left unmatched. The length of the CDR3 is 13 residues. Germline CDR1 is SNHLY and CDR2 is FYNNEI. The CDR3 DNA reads TGTGCCAGCAGTGGGACAGGGAGGAGTGGCTACACCTTC. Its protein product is CASSGTGRSGYTF.

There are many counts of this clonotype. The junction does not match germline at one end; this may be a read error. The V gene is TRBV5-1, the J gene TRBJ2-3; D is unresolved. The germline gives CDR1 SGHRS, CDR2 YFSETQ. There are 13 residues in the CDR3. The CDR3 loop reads CASSLAGTDTRYF. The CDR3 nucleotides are TGCGCCAGCAGCTTGGCGGGTACAGATACGCGGTATTTT.

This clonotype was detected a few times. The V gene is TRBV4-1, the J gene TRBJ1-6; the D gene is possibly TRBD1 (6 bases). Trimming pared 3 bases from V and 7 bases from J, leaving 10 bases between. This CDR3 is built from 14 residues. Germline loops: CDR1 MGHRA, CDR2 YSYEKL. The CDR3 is CASSQVDRNSPLHF. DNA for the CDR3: TGCGCCAGCAGCCAGGTCGACAGGAATTCACCCCTCCACTTT.

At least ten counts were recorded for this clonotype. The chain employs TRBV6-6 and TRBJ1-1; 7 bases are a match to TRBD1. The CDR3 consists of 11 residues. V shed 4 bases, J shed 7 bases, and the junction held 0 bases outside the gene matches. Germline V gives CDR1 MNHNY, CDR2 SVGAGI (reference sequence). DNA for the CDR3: TGTGCCAGCAGTTGGACAGGTGAAGCTTTCTTT. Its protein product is CASSWTGEAFF.

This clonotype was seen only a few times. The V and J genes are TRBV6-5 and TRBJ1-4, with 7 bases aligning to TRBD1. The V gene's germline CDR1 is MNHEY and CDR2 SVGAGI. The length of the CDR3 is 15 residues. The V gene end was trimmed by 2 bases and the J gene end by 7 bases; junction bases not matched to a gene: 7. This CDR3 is CASSYLTGKSEKLFF. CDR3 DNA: TGTGCCAGCAGTTACCTGACAGGGAAAAGTGAAAAACTGTTTTTT.

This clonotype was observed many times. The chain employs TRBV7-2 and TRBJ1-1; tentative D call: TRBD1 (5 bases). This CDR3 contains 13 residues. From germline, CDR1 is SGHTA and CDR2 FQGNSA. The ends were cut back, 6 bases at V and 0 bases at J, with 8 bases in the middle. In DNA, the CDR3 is TGTGCCAGCAGTCCCAGGGTGAACACTGAAGCTTTCTTT. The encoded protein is CASSPRVNTEAFF. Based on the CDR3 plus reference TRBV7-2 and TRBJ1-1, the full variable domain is GAGVSQSPSNKVTEKGKDVELRCDPISGHTALYWYRQSLGQGLEFLIYFQGNSAPDKSGLPSDRFSAERTGGSVSTLTIQRTQQEDSAVYLCASSPRVNTEAFFGQGTRLTVV.

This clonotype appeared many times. The CDR3 nucleotides are TGTGCCAGCAGCGGTATAACTAGCGGGGGGAGCACAGATACGCAGTATTTT. It translates to CASSGITSGGSTDTQYF. V usage is TRBV7-3 and J usage is TRBJ2-3; 12 bases line up with TRBD2. Trimming cost V 5 bases and J 0 bases; bases outside gene matches: 6. The CDR3 contains 17 residues. The germline CDR1 and CDR2 sequences are SGHTA and FQGTGA.

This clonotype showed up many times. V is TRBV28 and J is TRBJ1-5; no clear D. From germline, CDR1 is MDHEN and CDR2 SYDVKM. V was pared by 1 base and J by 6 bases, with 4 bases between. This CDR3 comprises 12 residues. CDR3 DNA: TGTGCCAGCAGTTTATACGGTCAGCCCCAGCATTTT. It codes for CASSLYGQPQHF.